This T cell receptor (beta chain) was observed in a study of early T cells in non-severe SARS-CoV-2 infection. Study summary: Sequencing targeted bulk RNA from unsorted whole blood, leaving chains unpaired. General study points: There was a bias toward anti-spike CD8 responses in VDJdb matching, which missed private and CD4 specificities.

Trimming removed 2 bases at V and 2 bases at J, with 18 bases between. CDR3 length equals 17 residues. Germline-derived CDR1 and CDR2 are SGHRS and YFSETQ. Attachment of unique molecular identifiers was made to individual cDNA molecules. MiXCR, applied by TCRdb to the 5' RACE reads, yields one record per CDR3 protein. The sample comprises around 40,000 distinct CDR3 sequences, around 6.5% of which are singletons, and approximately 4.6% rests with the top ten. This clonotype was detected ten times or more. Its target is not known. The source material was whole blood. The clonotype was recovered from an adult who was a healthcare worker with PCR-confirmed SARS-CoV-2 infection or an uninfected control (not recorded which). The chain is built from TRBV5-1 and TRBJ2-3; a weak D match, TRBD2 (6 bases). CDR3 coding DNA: TGCGCCAGCAGCTTTCCTTCTGGGGGGAGTACCACAGATACGCAGTATTTT. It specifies CASSFPSGGSTTDTQYF.